This T cell receptor (beta chain) derives from a study of cytomegalovirus exposure and HLA in healthy donors. Of note for this clone: Its antigen is still unknown. The identical CDR3 is also encoded by other nucleotide sequences in the sample.

This CDR3 contains 14 residues. CDR1 is MNHEY, CDR2 SMNVEV, per germline (reference sequence). The ends lost 6 bases at V and 2 bases at J; junction bases unmatched: 7. The PCR was carried out with 60 Vbeta primers and 13 Jbeta primers. Under the authors' procedure: Later, an analysis found about 80 million unique TCR beta chains, and 9.5 million to 12 million of these were shared. Clones were read by immunoSEQ multiplex PCR, and TCRdb kept only the in-frame ones, dropping some. V, J and clone size reflect that table, while D and trimming were determined from the DNA. Of 150,000 or so clones listed, 74% are singletons. Study results and limitations: Per published reports, the classifier diagnosed cytomegalovirus status with high specificity and sensitivity. Later analysis associated a missense DCLRE1C variant with TCR beta V- and J-gene trimming. An analysis that came later showed most CMV-associated TCR beta chains appearing HLA-restricted.

The sequenced material came from PBMCs. The TCR comes from a man under 40 in good health and CMV-seronegative. The genes are TRBV27 and TRBJ2-7; TRBD1 agrees at 7 bases. In DNA form, the CDR3 reads TGTGCCAGCAGAAGGACAGGCGTACCCTACGAGCAGTACTTC. This codes for CASRRTGVPYEQYF.